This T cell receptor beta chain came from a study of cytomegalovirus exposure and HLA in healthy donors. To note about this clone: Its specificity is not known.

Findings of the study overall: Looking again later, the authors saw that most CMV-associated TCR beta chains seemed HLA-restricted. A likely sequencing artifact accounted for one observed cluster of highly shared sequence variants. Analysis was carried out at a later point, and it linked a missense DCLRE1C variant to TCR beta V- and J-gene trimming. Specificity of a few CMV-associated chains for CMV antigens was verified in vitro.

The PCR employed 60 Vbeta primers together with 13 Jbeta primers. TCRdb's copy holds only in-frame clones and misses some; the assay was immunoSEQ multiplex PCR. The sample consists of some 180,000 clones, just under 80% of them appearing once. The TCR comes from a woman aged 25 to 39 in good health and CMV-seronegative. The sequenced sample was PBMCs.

The chain's CDR3 is CARVMTGGNTIYF. As DNA, the CDR3 is TGTGCCAGGGTGATGACGGGTGGAAACACCATATATTTT. The rearrangement joins TRBV25-1 to TRBJ1-3; D gene unclear. V was clipped by 9 bases and J by 3 bases, with 12 bases between them. Germline values: CDR1 MGHDK, CDR2 SYGVNS. CDR3 length equals 13 residues.